These T cell receptor beta chains were read from a single sample in a study of cytomegalovirus exposure and HLA in healthy donors. Data came from immunoSEQ multiplex PCR; TCRdb stores just in-frame clones and leaves some out. The listing contains tens of thousands of clones. Source material: PBMCs. Every receptor here comes from a man aged 18 to 29 in good health and CMV-seropositive. The CDR3 runs from the conserved cysteine through the conserved F or W. D genes are given only for firm matches.

v_call	d_call	j_call	cdr3_nt	cdr3_aa
TRBV30	TRBD2	TRBJ2-7	TGTGCCTGGAGTGGGGACTGGGCGGGAGGCGGCGAGCAGTACTTC	CAWSGDWAGGGEQYF
TRBV7-2	-	TRBJ1-1	TGTGCCAGCAGCTTAGCCAGAAACACTGAAGCTTTCTTT	CASSLARNTEAFF
TRBV18	TRBD1	TRBJ1-4	TGTGCCAGCTCACCACAATCGGGGACAGGGCGTGGTGAAAAACTGTTTTTT	CASSPQSGTGRGEKLFF
TRBV6-6	-	TRBJ1-5	TGTGCCAGCAGTTACATCGGCAGGAATCAGCCCCAGCATTTT	CASSYIGRNQPQHF
TRBV27	TRBD2	TRBJ2-3	TGTGCCAGCAGTGAAGGGCGGGAGGGCACAGATACGCAGTATTTT	CASSEGREGTDTQYF
TRBV15	TRBD2	TRBJ2-7	TGTGCCACCAGCAGAGGACTAGCGGGAGCATACGAGCAGTACTTC	CATSRGLAGAYEQYF
TRBV11-2	TRBD1	TRBJ2-2	TGTGCCAGCAGCTACACAGGGGGACGGACCGGGGAGCTGTTTTTT	CASSYTGGRTGELFF
TRBV11-2	TRBD1	TRBJ2-7	TGTGCCAGCAGCTTACGACAGGGGGCCATCGAGCAGTACTTC	CASSLRQGAIEQYF
TRBV9	-	TRBJ2-1	TGTGCCAGCAGCGTAGAATGGGGAGGATCCTACAATGAGCAGTTCTTC	CASSVEWGGSYNEQFF
TRBV7-2	-	TRBJ2-1	TGTGCCAGCAGCCCCGAGCCCCAACTAGCTGGTGAGCAGTTCTTC	CASSPEPQLAGEQFF
TRBV27	TRBD2	TRBJ2-1	TGTGCCAGCAGTTTCGGGAGGAACTCCTACAATGAGCAGTTCTTC	CASSFGRNSYNEQFF
TRBV7-3	-	TRBJ2-7	TGTGCCAGCAGCTTAAGACAGGTAGGCTACGAGCAGTACTTC	CASSLRQVGYEQYF
TRBV11-2	-	TRBJ1-2	TGTGCCAGCAGCCTCTTCATGGACGGGAAGGTCTATGGCTACACCTTC	CASSLFMDGKVYGYTF
TRBV27	-	TRBJ1-1	TGTGCCAGCAGTCACAGGGCGGTGAACACTGAAGCTTTCTTT	CASSHRAVNTEAFF
TRBV29-1	TRBD2	TRBJ2-7	TGCAGCGACGAGGACCTACCGGGACTAGCGGGATTCCACACCTCCTACGAGCAGTACTTC	CSDEDLPGLAGFHTSYEQYF
TRBV2	TRBD1	TRBJ1-2	TGTGCCAGCAGTGTACAGGGGGCGCCTAACTATGGCTACACCTTC	CASSVQGAPNYGYTF
TRBV19	-	TRBJ2-7	TGTGCCAGTAGTACCCAATTGCGAAAAGACTCCTACGAGCAGTACTTC	CASSTQLRKDSYEQYF
TRBV2	-	TRBJ1-1	TGTGCCAGCAGTGAAGATAGAAACCCTATGAACACTGAAGCTTTCTTT	CASSEDRNPMNTEAFF
TRBV30	-	TRBJ2-7	TGTGCCTGGACAGGGGCCTCCTACGAGCAGTACTTC	CAWTGASYEQYF
TRBV9	TRBD2	TRBJ2-1	TGTGCCAGCAGCGTAGGAGTGACTAGCGGGAGCACGGATGAGCAGTTCTTC	CASSVGVTSGSTDEQFF
TRBV2	-	TRBJ1-4	TGTGCCAGCAGTGCGGGGTTCGAAAAACTGTTTTTT	CASSAGFEKLFF
TRBV18	TRBD1	TRBJ2-1	TGTGCCAGCTCTAGAAACAGGGGCGAGGATGAGCAGTTCTTC	CASSRNRGEDEQFF
TRBV28	-	TRBJ2-5	TGTGCCAGCAGGGACACAGGGTCGTTAGGGACCCAGTACTTC	CASRDTGSLGTQYF
TRBV30	TRBD2	TRBJ2-7	TGTGCCTGGACTAGCGGGAGTTTTTACGAGCAGTACTTC	CAWTSGSFYEQYF
TRBV5-4	-	TRBJ2-2	TGTGCCAGCAGCCCACTTCCGGGGGAGCTGTTTTTT	CASSPLPGELFF
TRBV9	-	TRBJ1-1	TGTGCCAGCAGCCCCACTCTCGGGAGTTTAAGCACTGAAGCTTTCTTT	CASSPTLGSLSTEAFF
TRBV30	-	TRBJ2-3	TGTGCCTGGAGTGTACTCGAGGGAGCGCTAGATACGCAGTATTTT	CAWSVLEGALDTQYF
TRBV13	-	TRBJ1-1	TGTGCCAGCAGCTTATTATCAGGGGTCGCGAACACTGAAGCTTTCTTT	CASSLLSGVANTEAFF
TRBV6-4	-	TRBJ1-5	TGTGCCAGCAGTGACGGTAACAGGAACCGGCCCCAGCATTTT	CASSDGNRNRPQHF
TRBV13	-	TRBJ1-4	TGTGCCAGCAGCTATGGGGGGGGACTTTCCAATGAAAAACTGTTTTTT	CASSYGGGLSNEKLFF
TRBV10-2	TRBD2	TRBJ2-3	TGCGCCAGCAGGCAAACGGGAGGGGTAGCAGATACGCAGTATTTT	CASRQTGGVADTQYF
TRBV5-1	TRBD1	TRBJ2-7	TGCGCCAGCAGCTTGGGGACAGGAGTCTACGAGCAGTACTTC	CASSLGTGVYEQYF
TRBV12-5	TRBD2	TRBJ2-7	TGTGCTAGTGGTTTGGCGGGAGGGCCCTACGAGCAGTACTTC	CASGLAGGPYEQYF
TRBV2	TRBD2	TRBJ2-7	TGTGCCAGCCCTTACACGCGGACTAGCCTCAACGAGCAGTACTTC	CASPYTRTSLNEQYF
TRBV5-5	-	TRBJ2-2	TGTGCCAGCAGCTCGGGAGACAGAGCCACCGGGGAGCTGTTTTTT	CASSSGDRATGELFF
TRBV4-2	-	TRBJ2-3	TGTGCCAGCAGCGCCATTTCGACAACAGATACGCAGTATTTT	CASSAISTTDTQYF
TRBV28	-	TRBJ2-3	TGTGCCAGCAGTCTCCGGACAGCACCCACTACGCAGTATTTT	CASSLRTAPTTQYF
TRBV6-5	-	TRBJ1-6	TGTGCCAGCAGCGACACGGGAAGTTCACCCCTCCACTTT	CASSDTGSSPLHF
TRBV5-6	-	TRBJ2-2	TGTGCCAGCGCTACAGGGCGCATGGGGGAGCTGTTTTTT	CASATGRMGELFF
TRBV27	-	TRBJ2-2	TGTGCCAGCAGTTTATCAAATCGAGAACCCGGGGAGCTGTTTTTT	CASSLSNREPGELFF
TRBV18	TRBD2	TRBJ2-1	TGTGCCAGCTCACCCGAGGGGGTAGCGGGACCGTACAATGAGCAGTTCTTC	CASSPEGVAGPYNEQFF
TRBV2	-	TRBJ1-5	TGTGCCAGCAGGCACAGTCCTTATAGCAATCAGCCCCAGCATTTT	CASRHSPYSNQPQHF
TRBV9	-	TRBJ1-1	TGTGCCAGCAGCAGAGGCGGACAGATAAGAACTGAAGCTTTCTTT	CASSRGGQIRTEAFF
TRBV5-5	TRBD1	TRBJ1-1	TGTGCCAGCAGCATTAGGGACAGCAACACTGAAGCTTTCTTT	CASSIRDSNTEAFF